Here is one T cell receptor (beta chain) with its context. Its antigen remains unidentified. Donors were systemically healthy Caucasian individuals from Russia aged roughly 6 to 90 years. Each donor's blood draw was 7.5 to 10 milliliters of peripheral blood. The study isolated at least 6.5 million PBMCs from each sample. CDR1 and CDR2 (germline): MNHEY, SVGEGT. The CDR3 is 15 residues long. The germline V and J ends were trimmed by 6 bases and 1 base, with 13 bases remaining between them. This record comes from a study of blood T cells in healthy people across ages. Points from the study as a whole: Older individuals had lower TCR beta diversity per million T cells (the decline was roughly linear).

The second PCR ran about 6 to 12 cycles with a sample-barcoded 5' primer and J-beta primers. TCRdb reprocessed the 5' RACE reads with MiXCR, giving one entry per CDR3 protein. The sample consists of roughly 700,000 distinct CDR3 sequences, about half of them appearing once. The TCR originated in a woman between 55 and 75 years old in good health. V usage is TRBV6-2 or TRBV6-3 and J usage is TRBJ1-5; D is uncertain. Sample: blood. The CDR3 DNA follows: TGTGCCAGCAGGTACCACGAACGGAGCAATCAGCCCCAGCATTTT. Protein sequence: CASRYHERSNQPQHF.